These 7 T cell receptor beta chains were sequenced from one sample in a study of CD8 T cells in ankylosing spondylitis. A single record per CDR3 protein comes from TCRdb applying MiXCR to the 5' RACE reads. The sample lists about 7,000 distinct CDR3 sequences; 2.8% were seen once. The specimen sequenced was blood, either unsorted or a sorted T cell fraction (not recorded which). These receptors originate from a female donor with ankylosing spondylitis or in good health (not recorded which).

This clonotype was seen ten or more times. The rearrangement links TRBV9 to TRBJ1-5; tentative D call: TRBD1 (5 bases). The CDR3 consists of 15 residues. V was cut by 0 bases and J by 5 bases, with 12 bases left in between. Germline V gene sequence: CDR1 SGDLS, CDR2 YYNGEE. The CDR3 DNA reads TGTGCCAGCAGCGTAGAGGGTAGGGGAGATCAGCCCCAGCATTTT. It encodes CASSVEGRGDQPQHF.

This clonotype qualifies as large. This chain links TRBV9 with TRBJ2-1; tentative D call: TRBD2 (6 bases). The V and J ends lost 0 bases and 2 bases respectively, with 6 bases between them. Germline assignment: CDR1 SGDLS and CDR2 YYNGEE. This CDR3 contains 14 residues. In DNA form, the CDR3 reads TGTGCCAGCAGCGTAGCGGGGGCCTACAATGAGCAGTTCTTC. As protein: CASSVAGAYNEQFF.

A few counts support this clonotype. The CDR3 sequence: CASSVGLASYNEQFF. DNA for the CDR3: TGTGCCAGCAGCGTCGGACTAGCCTCCTACAATGAGCAGTTCTTC. The rearrangement uses TRBV9 and TRBJ2-1; 8 nucleotides align to TRBD2. V dropped 2 bases and J dropped 0; count of bases not matched to a gene: 1. CDR3 length: 15 amino acids. Looked up from germline, CDR1 is SGDLS and CDR2 is YYNGEE.

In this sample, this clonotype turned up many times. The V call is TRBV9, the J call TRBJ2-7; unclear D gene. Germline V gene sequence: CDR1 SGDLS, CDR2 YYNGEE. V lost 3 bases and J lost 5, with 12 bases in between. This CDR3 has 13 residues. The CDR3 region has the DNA TGTGCCAGCAGCGGACAAGGGCTAAACGAGCAGTACTTC. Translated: CASSGQGLNEQYF.

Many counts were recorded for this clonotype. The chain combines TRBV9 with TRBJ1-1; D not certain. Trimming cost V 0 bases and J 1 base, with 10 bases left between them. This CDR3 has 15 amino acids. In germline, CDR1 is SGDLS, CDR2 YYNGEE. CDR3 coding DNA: TGTGCCAGCAGCGTAGAGGTAATCCCGAACACTGAAGCTTTCTTT. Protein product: CASSVEVIPNTEAFF.

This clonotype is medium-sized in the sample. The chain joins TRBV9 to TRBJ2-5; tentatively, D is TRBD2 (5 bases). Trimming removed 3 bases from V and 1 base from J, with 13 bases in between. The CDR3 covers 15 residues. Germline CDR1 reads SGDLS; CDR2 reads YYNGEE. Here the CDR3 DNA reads TGTGCCAGCAGCGGAAACGGGGAACCCCAAGAGACCCAGTACTTC. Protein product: CASSGNGEPQETQYF.

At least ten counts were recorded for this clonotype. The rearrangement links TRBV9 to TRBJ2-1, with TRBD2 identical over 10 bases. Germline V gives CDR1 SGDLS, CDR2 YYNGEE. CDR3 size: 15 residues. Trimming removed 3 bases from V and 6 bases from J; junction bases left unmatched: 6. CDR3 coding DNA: TGTGCCAGCAGCGCTAGCGGGAGTGTGGGCAATGAGCAGTTCTTC. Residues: CASSASGSVGNEQFF.